A selection of T cell receptor beta chains follows, all from one sample in a study of patients and donors after allogeneic stem cell transplantation. TCRdb re-derived calls from the RT-PCR reads in MiXCR, one entry per CDR3 protein. The sample holds about 960,000 distinct CDR3 sequences, roughly 18% seen once. The sample comprised blood, either unsorted or a sorted T cell fraction (not recorded which). Every receptor here comes from a human donor who was either an allogeneic HSCT recipient or a stem cell or donor lymphocyte infusion donor (not recorded which). It is not recorded whose cells these are; they may come from a transplant donor. Both conserved end residues are part of each CDR3. The order of the fields is J gene, V gene, clone size, D gene, CDR3 protein, CDR3 DNA. The D gene is left open where the match is weak. Clone size, where shown, is once, few, many, or a class for clones that have expanded.

J gene: TRBJ2-1; V gene: TRBV4-1; clone size: NA; D gene: TRBD1; CDR3 protein: CASSQPTGKVDEQFF; CDR3 DNA: TGCGCCAGCAGCCAGCCGACAGGGAAAGTCGATGAGCAGTTCTTC
J gene: TRBJ2-5; V gene: TRBV12-3/TRBV12-4; clone size: NA; D gene: NA; CDR3 protein: CASSPRDYQETQYF; CDR3 DNA: TGTGCCAGCAGCCCCCGGGACTACCAAGAGACCCAGTACTTC
J gene: TRBJ2-7; V gene: TRBV7-9; clone size: many; D gene: TRBD1; CDR3 protein: CASSPPTGTYEQYF; CDR3 DNA: TGTGCCAGCAGCCCCCCGACAGGGACCTACGAGCAGTACTTC
J gene: TRBJ2-1; V gene: TRBV12-3/TRBV12-4; clone size: few; D gene: NA; CDR3 protein: CASTRDRSYNEQFF; CDR3 DNA: TGTGCCAGCACTAGGGATCGCTCCTACAATGAGCAGTTCTTC
J gene: TRBJ2-1; V gene: TRBV12-3/TRBV12-4; clone size: NA; D gene: NA; CDR3 protein: CASSPILSSYNEQFF; CDR3 DNA: TGTGCCAGCAGTCCAATACTGAGCTCCTACAATGAGCAGTTCTTC
J gene: TRBJ2-5; V gene: TRBV11-2; clone size: few; D gene: TRBD2; CDR3 protein: CASSLDPSGRAQYF; CDR3 DNA: TGTGCCAGCAGCTTAGATCCTAGCGGGAGGGCCCAGTACTTC
J gene: TRBJ1-2; V gene: TRBV12-3/TRBV12-4; clone size: many; D gene: NA; CDR3 protein: CASSHRVLNYGYTF; CDR3 DNA: TGTGCCAGCAGCCATAGGGTTCTCAACTATGGCTACACCTTC
J gene: TRBJ2-7; V gene: TRBV29-1; clone size: NA; D gene: TRBD1; CDR3 protein: CSVTEDGQGSSYEQYF; CDR3 DNA: TGCAGCGTTACAGAAGACGGACAGGGCAGCTCCTACGAGCAGTACTTC
J gene: TRBJ1-1; V gene: TRBV7-6; clone size: NA; D gene: TRBD1; CDR3 protein: CASSSGTGGSEAFF; CDR3 DNA: TGTGCCAGCAGCTCCGGGACAGGGGGGTCTGAAGCTTTCTTT
J gene: TRBJ1-3; V gene: TRBV9; clone size: NA; D gene: NA; CDR3 protein: CASSAPGGKGDTIYF; CDR3 DNA: TGTGCCAGCAGCGCCCCCGGGGGAAAAGGAGACACCATATATTTT
J gene: TRBJ2-3; V gene: TRBV5-1; clone size: NA; D gene: NA; CDR3 protein: CASSLEGGGRGTDTQYF; CDR3 DNA: TGCGCCAGCAGCTTGGAAGGAGGGGGTCGAGGCACAGATACGCAGTATTTT
J gene: TRBJ1-1; V gene: TRBV5-1; clone size: NA; D gene: NA; CDR3 protein: CASSLKPGVTEAFF; CDR3 DNA: TGCGCCAGCAGCTTAAAACCAGGGGTTACTGAAGCTTTCTTT
J gene: TRBJ2-1; V gene: TRBV5-1; clone size: many; D gene: TRBD1; CDR3 protein: CASSSPGQGYNEQFF; CDR3 DNA: TGCGCCAGCAGCTCCCCGGGACAGGGTTACAATGAGCAGTTCTTC
J gene: TRBJ2-7; V gene: TRBV20-1; clone size: NA; D gene: NA; CDR3 protein: CSAVSQEGYEQYF; CDR3 DNA: TGCAGTGCAGTTTCCCAGGAGGGCTACGAGCAGTACTTC
J gene: TRBJ2-4; V gene: TRBV7-8; clone size: few; D gene: TRBD2; CDR3 protein: CASRRGGAKNIQYF; CDR3 DNA: TGTGCCAGCAGACGGGGGGGGGCCAAAAACATTCAGTACTTC
J gene: TRBJ2-4; V gene: TRBV7-9; clone size: NA; D gene: NA; CDR3 protein: CASSSIGSEKNIQYF; CDR3 DNA: TGTGCCAGCAGCTCAATCGGGAGCGAGAAAAACATTCAGTACTTC
J gene: TRBJ1-6; V gene: TRBV15; clone size: NA; D gene: NA; CDR3 protein: CATSRPVQGSRYNSPLHF; CDR3 DNA: TGTGCCACCAGCAGACCCGTCCAAGGGAGCCGATATAATTCACCCCTCCACTTT
J gene: TRBJ2-7; V gene: TRBV6-1; clone size: NA; D gene: NA; CDR3 protein: CASSELPPGTPSYEQYF; CDR3 DNA: TGTGCCAGCAGTGAGCTGCCGCCCGGGACTCCGTCCTACGAGCAGTACTTC
J gene: TRBJ2-1; V gene: TRBV9; clone size: NA; D gene: NA; CDR3 protein: CASSASGQDYNEQFF; CDR3 DNA: TGTGCCAGCAGCGCCTCGGGACAAGATTACAATGAGCAGTTCTTC
J gene: TRBJ1-2; V gene: TRBV12-3/TRBV12-4; clone size: many; D gene: NA; CDR3 protein: CASNPSGGRERGYTF; CDR3 DNA: TGTGCCAGCAACCCATCAGGAGGCAGGGAACGTGGCTACACCTTC
J gene: TRBJ2-1; V gene: TRBV11-3; clone size: NA; D gene: NA; CDR3 protein: CASSLEISGRIGNEQFF; CDR3 DNA: TGTGCCAGCAGCTTAGAAATTTCCGGACGTATCGGGAATGAGCAGTTCTTC
J gene: TRBJ1-1; V gene: TRBV15; clone size: NA; D gene: NA; CDR3 protein: CATSIGGRGSGIAFF; CDR3 DNA: TGTGCCACCAGTATAGGGGGGAGAGGGTCCGGGATAGCTTTCTTT
J gene: TRBJ1-2; V gene: TRBV3-1; clone size: NA; D gene: NA; CDR3 protein: CASSQTRGGYTF; CDR3 DNA: TGTGCCAGCAGCCAGACTCGAGGGGGCTACACCTTC
J gene: TRBJ1-1; V gene: TRBV20-1; clone size: NA; D gene: NA; CDR3 protein: CSASLQSNTEAFF; CDR3 DNA: TGCAGTGCTAGTCTACAGTCGAACACTGAAGCTTTCTTT
J gene: TRBJ2-2; V gene: TRBV12-3/TRBV12-4; clone size: many; D gene: TRBD1; CDR3 protein: CASSLSGTVTGELFF; CDR3 DNA: TGTGCCAGCAGTTTAAGTGGGACAGTGACCGGGGAGCTGTTTTTT
J gene: TRBJ2-1; V gene: TRBV20-1; clone size: NA; D gene: NA; CDR3 protein: CSVYGSGPYNEQFF; CDR3 DNA: TGCAGTGTATACGGGAGCGGACCCTACAATGAGCAGTTCTTC
J gene: TRBJ1-5; V gene: TRBV6-2/TRBV6-3; clone size: few; D gene: TRBD1; CDR3 protein: CASSPRTGGYSNQPQHF; CDR3 DNA: TGTGCCAGCAGCCCTCGGACAGGGGGTTATAGCAATCAGCCCCAGCATTTT
J gene: TRBJ1-1; V gene: TRBV20-1; clone size: few; D gene: NA; CDR3 protein: CSASLTPINTEAFF; CDR3 DNA: TGCAGTGCTAGTTTGACACCTATTAACACTGAAGCTTTCTTT
J gene: TRBJ2-7; V gene: TRBV19; clone size: few; D gene: NA; CDR3 protein: CASSGGIVYEQYF; CDR3 DNA: TGTGCCAGTAGTGGGGGGATTGTCTACGAGCAGTACTTC
J gene: TRBJ2-3; V gene: TRBV20-1; clone size: few; D gene: NA; CDR3 protein: CSAGGEVDTDTQYF; CDR3 DNA: TGCAGTGCCGGAGGTGAGGTAGACACAGATACGCAGTATTTT
J gene: TRBJ2-2; V gene: TRBV20-1; clone size: NA; D gene: NA; CDR3 protein: CSARGVVGELFF; CDR3 DNA: TGCAGTGCTAGGGGGGTCGTCGGGGAGCTGTTTTTT
J gene: TRBJ1-2; V gene: TRBV20-1; clone size: NA; D gene: TRBD1; CDR3 protein: CSAAGTGKVNYGYTF; CDR3 DNA: TGCAGTGCCGCCGGGACAGGGAAGGTTAACTATGGCTACACCTTC
J gene: TRBJ2-2; V gene: TRBV7-2; clone size: few; D gene: NA; CDR3 protein: CASSINTVTNTGELFF; CDR3 DNA: TGTGCCAGCAGCATAAACACCGTAACGAACACCGGGGAGCTGTTTTTT
J gene: TRBJ2-5; V gene: TRBV20-1; clone size: NA; D gene: TRBD2; CDR3 protein: CSAGVWRGDAETQYF; CDR3 DNA: TGCAGTGCTGGGGTCTGGCGGGGGGACGCCGAGACCCAGTACTTC
J gene: TRBJ1-5; V gene: TRBV29-1; clone size: NA; D gene: TRBD1; CDR3 protein: CSVGGQGPNQPQHF; CDR3 DNA: TGCAGCGTTGGGGGACAGGGTCCGAATCAGCCCCAGCATTTT
J gene: TRBJ1-6; V gene: TRBV6-1; clone size: few; D gene: NA; CDR3 protein: CASSPFRGESNSPLHF; CDR3 DNA: TGTGCCAGCAGCCCGTTTCGCGGGGAGAGTAATTCACCCCTCCACTTT
J gene: TRBJ1-1; V gene: TRBV7-9; clone size: few; D gene: NA; CDR3 protein: CASSLSGSNTEAFF; CDR3 DNA: TGTGCCAGCAGCTTATCGGGATCGAACACTGAAGCTTTCTTT
J gene: TRBJ1-5; V gene: TRBV5-1; clone size: NA; D gene: NA; CDR3 protein: CASSRGQSHSNQPQHF; CDR3 DNA: TGCGCCAGCAGCCGGGGGCAGAGTCATAGCAATCAGCCCCAGCATTTT
J gene: TRBJ1-2; V gene: TRBV12-3/TRBV12-4; clone size: NA; D gene: TRBD1; CDR3 protein: CASSLGQGARTNYGYTF; CDR3 DNA: TGTGCCAGCAGTTTAGGGCAGGGGGCGAGGACTAACTATGGCTACACCTTC
J gene: TRBJ1-5; V gene: TRBV7-9; clone size: few; D gene: NA; CDR3 protein: CASSFPGRDQPQHF; CDR3 DNA: TGTGCCAGCAGCTTTCCAGGGAGGGATCAGCCCCAGCATTTT
J gene: TRBJ1-1; V gene: TRBV25-1; clone size: few; D gene: NA; CDR3 protein: CASSPGGPRTTEAFF; CDR3 DNA: TGTGCCAGCAGTCCGGGAGGACCGAGAACAACTGAAGCTTTCTTT
J gene: TRBJ2-7; V gene: TRBV19; clone size: NA; D gene: TRBD1; CDR3 protein: CASQQGSEQYF; CDR3 DNA: TGTGCCAGCCAACAGGGGAGCGAGCAGTACTTC
J gene: TRBJ1-1; V gene: TRBV4-2; clone size: NA; D gene: NA; CDR3 protein: CASSHDAIWGGYTEAFF; CDR3 DNA: TGTGCCAGCAGCCACGACGCGATTTGGGGGGGCTACACTGAAGCTTTCTTT
J gene: TRBJ1-1; V gene: TRBV20-1; clone size: NA; D gene: NA; CDR3 protein: CSALVGGGTEAFF; CDR3 DNA: TGCAGTGCCCTAGTCGGGGGGGGCACTGAAGCTTTCTTT
J gene: TRBJ1-1; V gene: TRBV6-5; clone size: NA; D gene: TRBD1; CDR3 protein: CASSYDRAPSMNTEAFF; CDR3 DNA: TGTGCCAGCAGTTACGACAGGGCACCTTCAATGAACACTGAAGCTTTCTTT
J gene: TRBJ1-1; V gene: TRBV11-2; clone size: few; D gene: TRBD1; CDR3 protein: CASSYYQGGKTEAFF; CDR3 DNA: TGTGCCAGCAGCTATTACCAGGGGGGCAAAACCGAAGCTTTCTTT
J gene: TRBJ2-1; V gene: TRBV6-1; clone size: few; D gene: NA; CDR3 protein: CASKTGSHNEQFF; CDR3 DNA: TGTGCCAGCAAGACGGGCTCCCACAATGAGCAGTTCTTC
J gene: TRBJ2-7; V gene: TRBV15; clone size: few; D gene: TRBD1; CDR3 protein: CATSWGQGGDEQYF; CDR3 DNA: TGTGCCACCAGCTGGGGACAGGGAGGGGACGAGCAGTACTTC
J gene: TRBJ2-5; V gene: TRBV5-6; clone size: few; D gene: TRBD1; CDR3 protein: CASNPTGLQETQYF; CDR3 DNA: TGTGCCAGCAACCCGACAGGGCTCCAAGAGACCCAGTACTTC
J gene: TRBJ1-5; V gene: TRBV10-3; clone size: few; D gene: NA; CDR3 protein: CAIKEGQGQPQHF; CDR3 DNA: TGTGCCATCAAGGAGGGGCAGGGACAGCCCCAGCATTTT